This TCR beta chain comes out of a study of cytomegalovirus exposure and HLA in healthy donors. Study observations and caveats: In a later analysis, most CMV-associated TCR beta chains appeared HLA-restricted.

Comment on this clone: No antigen is known for it.

Germline CDR1 is SQVTM and CDR2 is ANQGSEA. Trimming removed 7 bases at V and 3 bases at J, with 12 bases between. The CDR3 is made up of 12 amino acids. PCR employed 60 Vbeta and 13 Jbeta primers. Generated by immunoSEQ multiplex PCR, the TCRdb table keeps only in-frame clones and is missing some. Reported are 68,000 or so clones; the ten largest clones contain 7.5% to 8%. What was sequenced was PBMCs. The receptor was isolated from a female donor in good health and CMV-seropositive. The V and J genes are TRBV29-1 and TRBJ1-1; perhaps TRBD1 as D (5 bases). This CDR3 reads CSGQRTDTEAFF. DNA for the CDR3: TGCAGCGGACAGAGAACGGACACTGAAGCTTTCTTT. Variable domain in full (rest from reference TRBV29-1 and TRBJ1-1): SAVISQKPSRDICQRGTSLTIQCQVDSQVTMMFWYRQQPGQSLTLIATANQGSEATYESGFVIDKFPISRPNLTFSTLTVSNMSPEDSSIYLCSGQRTDTEAFFGQGTRLTVV.